This TCR beta chain is from a study of blood T cells in healthy people across ages. Samples each had at least 5 micrograms of total RNA extracted. It was with a sample-barcoded 5' primer and a J-beta primer mix that a second PCR of about 6 to 12 cycles was run. With 12 random nucleotides, a template-switch adaptor tagged each individual cDNA molecule. One entry per CDR3 protein, called by TCRdb with MiXCR from the 5' RACE reads. This sample has 380,000 or so distinct CDR3 sequences; about 52% occur once, and the top ten carry 50% to 65%. V gave up 6 bases and J gave up 2 bases; unmatched junction bases: 5. Germline V gives CDR1 MNHEY, CDR2 SVGAGI. This CDR3 spans 15 amino acids.

The sequenced material came from blood. The chain combines TRBV6-5 with TRBJ2-1; 9 bases agree with TRBD2. The TCR was taken from a man aged 55 to 70 in good health. The CDR3 protein is CASSRLADTYNEQFF. CDR3 coding DNA: TGTGCCAGCAGCCGACTAGCGGATACCTACAATGAGCAGTTCTTC.